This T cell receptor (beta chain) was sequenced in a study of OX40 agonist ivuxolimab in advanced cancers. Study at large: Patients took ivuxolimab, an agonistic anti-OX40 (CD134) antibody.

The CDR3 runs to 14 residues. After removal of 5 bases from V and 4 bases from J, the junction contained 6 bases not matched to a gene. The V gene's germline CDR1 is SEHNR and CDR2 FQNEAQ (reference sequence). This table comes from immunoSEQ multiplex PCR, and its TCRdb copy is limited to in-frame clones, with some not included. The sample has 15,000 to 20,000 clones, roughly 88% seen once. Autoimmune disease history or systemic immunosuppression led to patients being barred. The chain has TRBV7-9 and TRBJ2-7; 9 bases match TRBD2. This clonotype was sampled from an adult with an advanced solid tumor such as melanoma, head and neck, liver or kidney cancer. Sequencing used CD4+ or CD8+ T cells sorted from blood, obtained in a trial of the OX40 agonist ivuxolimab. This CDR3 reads CASSPPSGEYEQYF. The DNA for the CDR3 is TGTGCCAGCAGCCCCCCTAGCGGGGAGTACGAGCAGTACTTC.